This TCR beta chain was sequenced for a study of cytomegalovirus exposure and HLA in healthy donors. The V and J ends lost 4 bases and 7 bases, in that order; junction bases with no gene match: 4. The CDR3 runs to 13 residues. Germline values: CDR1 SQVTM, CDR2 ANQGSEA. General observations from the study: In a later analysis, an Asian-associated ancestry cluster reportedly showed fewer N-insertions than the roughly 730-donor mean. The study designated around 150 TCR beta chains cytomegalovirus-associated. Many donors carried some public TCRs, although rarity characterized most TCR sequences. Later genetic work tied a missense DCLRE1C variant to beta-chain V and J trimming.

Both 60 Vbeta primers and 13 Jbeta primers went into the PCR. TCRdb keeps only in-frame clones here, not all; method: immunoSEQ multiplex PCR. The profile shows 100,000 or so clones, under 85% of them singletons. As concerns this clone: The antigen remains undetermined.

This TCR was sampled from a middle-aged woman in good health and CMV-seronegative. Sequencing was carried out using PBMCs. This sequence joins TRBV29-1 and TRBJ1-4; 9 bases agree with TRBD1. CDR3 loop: CSVATGGGEKLFF. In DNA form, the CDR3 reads TGCAGCGTTGCGACAGGGGGGGGTGAAAAACTGTTTTTT.